This TCR beta chain comes out of a study of neoadjuvant anti-PD-1 for oral cavity cancer. The germline CDR1 and CDR2 sequences are SGHNT and YENEEA. The V end lost 4 bases, the J end lost 1 base, and 13 bases lay between the germline ends. This CDR3 contains 15 residues. These oral cavity squamous cell carcinomas were HPV-negative and locally advanced. Clones were read by immunoSEQ multiplex PCR, and TCRdb kept only the in-frame ones, dropping some. The sample contains roughly 34,000 clones, 80% to 90% of which appear only once. The specimen comprised PBMCs, sampled before nivolumab (anti-PD-1) treatment. The chain carries TRBV11-3 and TRBJ2-5, with D possibly being TRBD1 or TRBD2 (5 bases each). The TCR originated in a person aged 35-79 years with oral cavity squamous cell carcinoma. DNA for the CDR3: TGTGCCAGCAGCTCCCGATCGGGGACCCAAGAGACCCAGTACTTC. Translating gives CASSSRSGTQETQYF.